These 26 T cell receptor beta chains came from one sample sequenced in a study of beta chain features in type 1 diabetes listed by TCRdb under 2018. Libraries were built with the immunoSEQ multiplex PCR assay. The High Capacity cDNA Reverse Transcription Kit was used to reverse transcribe all of the isolated RNA, meaning that expressed TCRB transcripts were what got sequenced. The clones in this table, taken by TCRdb from immuneACCESS, are in-frame only. Not every clone is retained; where verified, under half of the shortfall comes from an unresolved V gene, and the cause of the rest is unknown. This sample has about 410,000 clones in its table, and around 14% of those were observed once. The ten largest clones add up to about 0.04% of the sample. Material for sequencing was naive CD4+ T cells from blood. The cell subset or site label, as the study defines it: true naive CD4+ T cells. The source of these receptors is a man aged 30-40 years in good health.

The CDR3 sequence is CASGFRTGAAGELFF. The CDR3 coding sequence is TGTGCTAGTGGTTTCCGCACAGGGGCCGCCGGGGAGCTGTTTTTT. The rearrangement links TRBV12-5 to TRBJ2-2; 7 bases fit TRBD1. Germline V gene sequence: CDR1 LGHNT, CDR2 FRNRAP. The CDR3 consists of 15 residues. V shed 3 bases and J 6 bases; nucleotides not matched to a gene: 7.

The V gene is TRBV19, the J gene TRBJ2-5; 7 positions agree with TRBD2. V dropped 3 bases and J dropped 0; count of bases not matched to a gene: 4. The CDR3 length is 15 residues. Germline CDR1 is LNHDA and CDR2 is SQIVND (reference sequence). CDR3 region: CASSMSSGYQETQYF. CDR3 DNA sequence: TGTGCCAGTAGTATGTCTAGCGGCTACCAAGAGACCCAGTACTTC.

In its sample, this clone was seen a few times. This sequence joins TRBV13 and TRBJ2-4, with TRBD2 identical over 8 bases. The CDR3 extends over 14 amino acids. Losses at the gene ends were 5 bases for V and 9 bases for J; bases not matched to a gene: 9. Per germline, CDR1 PRHDT and CDR2 FYEKMQ (reference sequence). The DNA of the CDR3 is TGTGCCAGCAGCCGTAGCGGGACGGGAAGCATTCAGTACTTC. Its translation: CASSRSGTGSIQYF. Using reference TRBV13 and TRBJ2-4 for the parts outside the CDR3, the full variable domain is AAGVIQSPRHLIKEKRETATLKCYPIPRHDTVYWYQQGPGQDPQFLISFYEKMQSDKGSIPDRFSAQQFSDYHSELNMSSLELGDSALYFCASSRSGTGSIQYFGAGTRLSVL.

This sequence joins TRBV25-1 and TRBJ2-5, with 11 positions matching TRBD1. The V and J ends lost 5 bases and 4 bases, in that order; junction bases with no gene match: 6. CDR3 length: 15 amino acids. CDR1 MGHDK and CDR2 SYGVNS come from the germline V gene. The CDR3 loop is CASSQIGQGAETQYF. CDR3 nucleotide sequence: TGTGCCAGCAGTCAGATAGGACAGGGGGCAGAGACCCAGTACTTC.

CDR3 sequence: CASSVDLAGVLETQYF. CDR3 DNA sequence: TGTGCCAGCAGCGTAGACCTAGCGGGAGTCCTGGAGACCCAGTACTTC. V and J are TRBV9 and TRBJ2-5; TRBD2 agrees at 10 bases. The CDR3 runs 16 residues. The V segment lost 0 bases and the J segment 5 bases; nucleotides outside the gene matches: 7. Germline CDR1 SGDLS, CDR2 YYNGEE.

This clone has at least ten counts. The rearrangement links TRBV30 to TRBJ2-6, with a possible D match to TRBD1 (5 bases). V was trimmed by 3 bases and J by 2 bases, leaving 5 bases between them. From germline, CDR1 is GTSNPN and CDR2 SVGIG (reference sequence). This CDR3 comprises 13 residues. The CDR3 is CAWRTAGANVLTF. DNA of the CDR3: TGTGCCTGGAGGACAGCTGGGGCCAACGTCCTGACTTTC.

This clone was seen a handful of times. The chain carries TRBV29-1 and TRBJ2-1; 10 nucleotides agree with TRBD1. The CDR3 has 14 residues. V lost 5 bases, J lost 1 base, and 2 bases stayed unmatched. Germline V lookup: CDR1 SQVTM, CDR2 ANQGSEA. CDR3 DNA sequence: TGCAGCGTTCGGGACAGGGGTTCCTACAATGAGCAGTTCTTC. It translates to CSVRDRGSYNEQFF.

The chain combines TRBV2 with TRBJ2-3; D possibly matches TRBD1 or TRBD2 (7 bases each). From germline, CDR1 is SNHLY and CDR2 FYNNEI. The CDR3 contains 13 residues. Trimming removed 6 bases from V and 3 bases from J, with 10 bases in between. The CDR3 region has the DNA TGTGCCAGCAGGCAGGGGGGGACAGATACGCAGTATTTT. Translated: CASRQGGTDTQYF.

On this clone itself: The sample contains more than one DNA sequence encoding this CDR3. The rearrangement uses TRBV7-2 and TRBJ2-3; the match to TRBD2 covers 7 bases. Germline trimming cut 3 bases from V and 1 base from J; bases unmatched to any gene: 4. The CDR3 runs 15 residues. Per germline, CDR1 SGHTA and CDR2 FQGNSA. CDR3 in DNA: TGTGCCAGCAGCTTGGGGCTAGCGGGCACAGATACGCAGTATTTT. It translates to CASSLGLAGTDTQYF.

The chain couples TRBV9 to TRBJ1-3, with 9 bases lining up with TRBD1. This CDR3 has 16 residues. Germline-derived CDR1 and CDR2 are SGDLS and YYNGEE. Losses at the gene ends were 0 bases for V and 4 bases for J; bases not matched to a gene: 5. Here the CDR3 reads CASSVEGTGLGNTIYF. DNA for the CDR3: TGTGCCAGCAGCGTAGAGGGGACAGGGTTGGGAAACACCATATATTTT.

About this clone: Other DNA sequences in the sample encode the same CDR3. The rearrangement links TRBV30 to TRBJ2-5, with D possibly TRBD1 on 5 matching bases. The germline V gene has CDR1 GTSNPN and CDR2 SVGIG (reference sequence). V gave up 0 bases and J gave up 2 bases, with 7 bases separating them. The CDR3 contains 13 residues. The CDR3 protein is CAWSVRQQETQYF. The CDR3 bases are TGTGCCTGGAGTGTACGACAGCAAGAGACCCAGTACTTC.

A few counts support this clone. The V call is TRBV6-5, the J call TRBJ2-1; D not certain. Germline V gives CDR1 MNHEY, CDR2 SVGAGI. V lost 8 bases and J lost 6, with 11 bases in between. The CDR3 contains 12 residues. The CDR3 loop reads CASYSTVNEQFF. CDR3 sequence (DNA): TGTGCCAGCTATTCCACCGTCAATGAGCAGTTCTTC.

The chain has TRBV7-8 and TRBJ1-1; D gene unclear. With 2 bases removed from V and 2 bases from J, the gap between germline ends came to 12 bases. CDR3 length: 15 amino acids. Germline-derived CDR1 and CDR2 are SGHVS and FQNEAQ. As DNA, the CDR3 is TGTGCCAGCAGCTTATTAGCATTTGGAAACACTGAAGCTTTCTTT. Protein: CASSLLAFGNTEAFF.

In its sample, this clone was seen a few times. This chain links TRBV29-1 with TRBJ2-3; TRBD1 agrees at 10 bases. The CDR3 extends over 13 amino acids. After removal of 7 bases from V and 4 bases from J, the junction contained 5 bases not matched to a gene. The germline gives CDR1 SQVTM, CDR2 ANQGSEA. In nucleotides, the CDR3 is TGCAGCGGGGGGACAGGGGACCCAGATACGCAGTATTTT. Encoded protein: CSGGTGDPDTQYF.

This clone came up a few times. The chain is built from TRBV5-6 and TRBJ2-7; 8 bases are shared with TRBD1. There are 14 residues in the CDR3. Unmatched junction bases numbered 3, after V lost 4 bases and J lost 0 bases. Looked up from germline, CDR1 is SGHDT and CDR2 is YYEEEE. The CDR3: CASSVGTGSYEQYF. In DNA form, the CDR3 reads TGTGCCAGCAGCGTCGGGACAGGCTCCTACGAGCAGTACTTC.

The rearrangement uses TRBV7-9 and TRBJ1-3; D gene ambiguous. CDR1 is SEHNR, CDR2 FQNEAQ, per germline (reference sequence). This CDR3 region has 13 residues. V was pared by 3 bases and J by 6 bases, with 9 bases between. For the CDR3, the DNA is TGTGCCAGCAGCTTCTATAGTGAAAACACCATATATTTT. It translates to CASSFYSENTIYF. The variable domain in full, with the rest retrieved from reference TRBV7-9 and TRBJ1-3, is DTGVSQNPRHKITKRGQNVTFRCDPISEHNRLYWYRQTLGQGPEFLTYFQNEAQLEKSRLLSDRFSAERPKGSFSTLEIQRTEQGDSAMYLCASSFYSENTIYFGEGSWLTVV.

This clone was recorded a few times. The chain uses TRBV4-3 and TRBJ2-5; D is undetermined. CDR3 length: 13 amino acids. The germline V gene has CDR1 LGHNA and CDR2 YSLEER. Trimming took off 2 bases at V and 5 bases at J, with 9 bases between the two ends. CDR3 sequence (DNA): TGCGCCAGCAGCCAACTACTGGACGAGACCCAGTACTTC. As protein: CASSQLLDETQYF.

The chain recombines TRBV27 with TRBJ2-5; D ambiguous. The germline V gene encodes CDR1 MNHEY and CDR2 SMNVEV (reference sequence). This CDR3 has 13 amino acids. The V end was cut by 4 bases, the J end by 0 bases, with 6 bases between. CDR3 protein: CASSSTYQETQYF. CDR3 bases: TGTGCCAGCAGTTCCACATACCAAGAGACCCAGTACTTC.

This chain uses TRBV7-9 with TRBJ1-6, with D uncertain. In germline, CDR1 is SEHNR, CDR2 FQNEAQ (reference sequence). The CDR3 is made up of 14 amino acids. The V and J ends lost 1 base and 6 bases respectively, with 7 bases between them. The CDR3 DNA follows: TGTGCCAGCAGCTTAGGGCGGATTAATTCACCCCTCCACTTT. Encoded protein: CASSLGRINSPLHF. The full variable domain, its missing parts supplied by reference TRBV7-9 and TRBJ1-6, is DTGVSQNPRHKITKRGQNVTFRCDPISEHNRLYWYRQTLGQGPEFLTYFQNEAQLEKSRLLSDRFSAERPKGSFSTLEIQRTEQGDSAMYLCASSLGRINSPLHFGNGTRLTVT.

This clone occurred a few times. The chain joins TRBV29-1 to TRBJ2-2; 10 nucleotides match TRBD1. CDR1 and CDR2 (germline): SQVTM, ANQGSEA. Losses at the gene ends were 7 bases for V and 7 bases for J; bases not matched to a gene: 9. This CDR3 is 14 amino acids long. As DNA, the CDR3 is TGCAGCGGAAGGGACGGGACAGGGGTCGGGGAGCTGTTTTTT. Its protein product is CSGRDGTGVGELFF.

The J gene is TRBJ2-3, the V gene TRBV7-2; TRBD2 agrees at 10 bases. The CDR3 covers 18 residues. Germline CDR1 is SGHTA and CDR2 is FQGNSA. Trimming at V came to 4 bases and at J to 2 bases, leaving 12 bases not matched to a gene. CDR3 DNA sequence: TGTGCCAGCAGCTCCCCGAGGACTAGCGGCCTATCCACAGATACGCAGTATTTT. This translates into CASSSPRTSGLSTDTQYF.

The chain uses TRBV25-1 and TRBJ2-1; 10 bases fit TRBD2. CDR3 length equals 17 residues. V was pared by 2 bases and J by 4 bases, with 8 bases of the junction left unmatched. CDR1 and CDR2 from the germline V gene are MGHDK and SYGVNS. The chain's CDR3 is CASSESVSGGPYNEQFF. In nucleotides, the CDR3 is TGTGCCAGCAGTGAAAGTGTTAGCGGGGGGCCTTACAATGAGCAGTTCTTC.

This sequence joins TRBV7-9 and TRBJ2-3; no firm D call. CDR1 SEHNR and CDR2 FQNEAQ come from the germline V gene (reference sequence). V lost 2 bases and J lost 1, with 19 bases in between. The CDR3 consists of 18 residues. In DNA, the CDR3 is TGTGCCAGCAGCTTAAACCAACTTGGTAATGTGGGCACAGATACGCAGTATTTT. Protein: CASSLNQLGNVGTDTQYF. Looking up the rest from reference TRBV7-9 and TRBJ2-3 gives the full variable domain: DTGVSQNPRHKITKRGQNVTFRCDPISEHNRLYWYRQTLGQGPEFLTYFQNEAQLEKSRLLSDRFSAERPKGSFSTLEIQRTEQGDSAMYLCASSLNQLGNVGTDTQYFGPGTRLTVL.

The chain is built from TRBV6-1 and TRBJ2-5; TRBD1 might be the D (5 bases). This CDR3 contains 15 residues. Germline V CDR1 and CDR2: MNHNS, SASEGT. The ends were cut back, 6 bases at V and 2 bases at J, with 16 bases in the middle. DNA of the CDR3: TGTGCCAGCAGCCCCCCCAGGACACCTCAAGAGACCCAGTACTTC. As protein: CASSPPRTPQETQYF.

In this sample, this clone turned up a few times. The chain uses TRBV29-1 and TRBJ2-5; 7 bases are shared with TRBD2. The V segment lost 1 base and the J segment 7 bases; nucleotides outside the gene matches: 6. The CDR3 spans 13 residues. Germline CDR1 SQVTM, CDR2 ANQGSEA. CDR3 DNA: TGCAGCGTTGAAGGGACTAGTTCGGGGACCCAGTACTTC. This sequence encodes CSVEGTSSGTQYF.

The chain combines TRBV6-5 with TRBJ2-3; D call uncertain. Trimming cost V 0 bases and J 0 bases, with 10 bases left between them. Per germline, CDR1 MNHEY and CDR2 SVGAGI. CDR3 size: 16 residues. The chain's CDR3 is CASSYSAGVSTDTQYF. The CDR3 DNA follows: TGTGCCAGCAGTTACTCGGCCGGAGTTAGCACAGATACGCAGTATTTT.